The present T cell receptor beta chain was sequenced within a study of T cell repertoires in cytomegalovirus infection. TCRdb reprocessed the reads via MiXCR and lists one record per CDR3 protein. The table has about 500,000 distinct CDR3 sequences, 30% to 40% seen once. The CDR3 has 13 residues. With 10 bases removed from V and 6 bases from J, the gap between germline ends came to 16 bases. Per the germline V gene, CDR1 is MNHEY and CDR2 is SMNVEV (reference sequence). This clonotype was seen more than once but under ten times. Its antigen is undetermined. The TCR was taken from a human donor in good health (CMV status not recorded). Some clones in this sample may be carry-over from other donors' samples. The starting material was cultured PBMCs, obtained from culture after CMV antigen stimulation. V is TRBV27 and J is TRBJ2-1; D gene ambiguous. The CDR3 sequence is CATRKELANEQFF. CDR3 DNA: TGTGCCACCCGGAAGGAGTTGGCCAATGAGCAGTTCTTC.